Following are 27 T cell receptor beta chains from one sample sequenced in a study of Tregs in tolerant kidney transplant recipients. These receptors are not linked to any known antigen. The assay was immunoSEQ multiplex PCR, and TCRdb's table has in-frame clones only and misses some. The sample holds more than 25,000 clones, 82% seen once. Source material: Tregs from blood cultured with allogeneic cells. These receptors originate from a human donor in good health.

J is TRBJ1-1 and V is TRBV7-7; 9 bases line up with TRBD1. In germline, CDR1 is SSHAT, CDR2 FNYEAQ (reference sequence). The J segment lost 11 bases and the V segment lost 5 bases, leaving 12 bases of the junction unmatched. The CDR3 contains 14 residues. This CDR3 is CASSPLRGQGFAFF. In DNA, the CDR3 is TGTGCCAGCAGCCCTCTTAGAGGACAGGGGTTTGCTTTCTTT.

The rearrangement uses TRBV7-2 and TRBJ2-3; weak D call: TRBD2 (6 bases). V was trimmed by 5 bases and J by 3 bases, leaving 12 bases between them. In germline, CDR1 is SGHTA, CDR2 FQGNSA. The CDR3 is made up of 14 amino acids. The CDR3 sequence is CASSPRAGTDTQYF. CDR3 DNA sequence: TGTGCCAGCAGCCCCAGGGCGGGGACAGATACGCAGTATTTT.

This clone was found a few times. The V gene is TRBV29-1, the J gene TRBJ1-2; perhaps TRBD1 as D (5 bases). Germline assignment: CDR1 SQVTM and CDR2 ANQGSEA. V shed 4 bases and J shed 2 bases, with 5 bases lying between them. The length of the CDR3 is 11 residues. The DNA of the CDR3 is TGCAGCGTTGGGGGGAACTATGGCTACACCTTC. Its protein product is CSVGGNYGYTF.

The chain employs TRBV11-2 and TRBJ2-7, with D unclear. CDR3 length: 14 amino acids. CDR1 is SGHAT and CDR2 is FQNNGV in the germline V gene. Trimming left V 0 bases short and J 0 bases short, with 6 bases between. CDR3 bases: TGTGCCAGCAGCTTAGATCGTAACTCCTACGAGCAGTACTTC. The encoded protein is CASSLDRNSYEQYF. Using reference TRBV11-2 and TRBJ2-7 for the parts outside the CDR3, the full variable domain is EAGVAQSPRYKIIEKRQSVAFWCNPISGHATLYWYQQILGQGPKLLIQFQNNGVVDDSQLPKDRFSAERLKGVDSTLKIQPAKLEDSAVYLCASSLDRNSYEQYFGPGTRLTVT.

The chain uses TRBV21-1 and TRBJ2-6. TRBV21-1 corresponds to a pseudogene. This CDR3 is 19 amino acids long. CDR3 in DNA: TGTGCCAGCAGCTCTCTGGGGAACAGACGCCCCTCTGGGGCCAACGTCCTGACTTTC. As protein: CASSSLGNRRPSGANVLTF.

The V call is TRBV19, the J call TRBJ2-5, with D possibly TRBD1 on 6 matching bases. The CDR3 is 17 amino acids. Germline values: CDR1 LNHDA, CDR2 SQIVND (reference sequence). V gave up 3 bases and J gave up 5 bases, with 22 bases separating them. The CDR3 DNA reads as TGTGCCAGTAGTATCCGCCATTCGGCAGGGGAGATTGAGACCCAGTACTTC. This gives the protein CASSIRHSAGEIETQYF.

CDR3 DNA: TGTGCCAGCAGCTCCGCTGACCCGACAGCCCCAACTAATGAAAAACTGTTTTTT. Residues: CASSSADPTAPTNEKLFF. J is TRBJ1-4 and V is TRBV11-2; perhaps TRBD1 as D (5 bases). Germline CDR1 is SGHAT and CDR2 is FQNNGV. This CDR3 has 18 amino acids. Trimming took 4 bases from V and 0 from J, leaving 18 bases between them.

This rearrangement joins TRBV2 to TRBJ2-7, with a weak D call TRBD2 (6 bases). The CDR3 length is 13 residues. Trimming took 6 bases from V and 3 from J, leaving 12 bases between them. CDR1 is SNHLY, CDR2 FYNNEI, per germline. In nucleotides, the CDR3 is TGTGCCAGCAGGATGGGGGGAGGCTACGAGCAGTACTTC. This translates into CASRMGGGYEQYF.

The chain uses TRBV7-9 and TRBJ1-2; TRBD1 is a possible D gene (5 bases). Trimming removed 5 bases at V and 4 bases at J, with 11 bases between. Germline loops: CDR1 SEHNR, CDR2 FQNEAQ (reference sequence). There are 13 residues in the CDR3. CDR3 sequence: CASSLTGTYGYTF. The DNA of the CDR3 is TGTGCCAGCAGCCTTACAGGAACCTATGGCTACACCTTC.

V and J are TRBV4-3 and TRBJ2-1; the D call may be TRBD1 or TRBD2 (5 bases each). This CDR3 comprises 15 residues. Germline V gene lookup returns CDR1 LGHNA and CDR2 YSLEER. The V and J ends lost 1 base and 5 bases respectively, with 12 bases between them. CDR3: CASSQGHGTNNEQFF. CDR3 DNA sequence: TGCGCCAGCAGCCAAGGACACGGGACGAACAATGAGCAGTTCTTC.

The chain couples TRBV7-9 to TRBJ1-2; maybe TRBD1 (6 bases). Trimming shortened V by 2 bases and J by 4 bases, and 8 bases separated the two germline ends. Germline CDR1 and CDR2: SEHNR and FQNEAQ (reference sequence). The CDR3 is made up of 13 amino acids. The CDR3 bases are TGTGCCAGCAGCTTATCACAGGGCTATGGCTACACCTTC. Protein product: CASSLSQGYGYTF. Together with reference TRBV7-9 and TRBJ1-2, the CDR3 gives the full variable domain: DTGVSQNPRHKITKRGQNVTFRCDPISEHNRLYWYRQTLGQGPEFLTYFQNEAQLEKSRLLSDRFSAERPKGSFSTLEIQRTEQGDSAMYLCASSLSQGYGYTFGSGTRLTVV.

The chain links TRBV5-1 to TRBJ1-1; 8 nucleotides align to TRBD1. The CDR3 runs to 16 residues. V shed 1 base and J 1 base; nucleotides not matched to a gene: 6. Looked up from germline, CDR1 is SGHRS and CDR2 is YFSETQ. CDR3 DNA: TGCGCCAGCAGCTTGCCCGGACAGGGTCCGAACACTGAAGCTTTCTTT. Its translation is CASSLPGQGPNTEAFF. The variable domain in full, with the rest retrieved from reference TRBV5-1 and TRBJ1-1, is KAGVTQTPRYLIKTRGQQVTLSCSPISGHRSVSWYQQTPGQGLQFLFEYFSETQRNKGNFPGRFSGRQFSNSRSEMNVSTLELGDSALYLCASSLPGQGPNTEAFFGQGTRLTVV.

The V gene is TRBV7-2, the J gene TRBJ2-5, with 8 bases identical to TRBD2. Germline V CDR1 and CDR2: SGHTA, FQGNSA. The CDR3 is 15 amino acids. Trimming cost V 2 bases and J 7 bases; bases outside gene matches: 9. The CDR3 nucleotides are TGTGCCAGCAGCTTACTGTGGCACCGGGGGGGGACCCAGTACTTC. It encodes CASSLLWHRGGTQYF.

The rearrangement links TRBV9 to TRBJ2-3; TRBD2 is a possible D gene (6 bases). CDR3 size: 12 residues. Trimming stripped 4 bases from V and 6 bases from J, with 9 bases between. The V gene's germline CDR1 is SGDLS and CDR2 YYNGEE. The CDR3 DNA follows: TGTGCCAGCAGCCCGGAGGGGGATACGCAGTATTTT. It is translated as CASSPEGDTQYF.

The chain uses TRBV7-3 and TRBJ2-1; 7 nucleotides match TRBD2. Germline loops: CDR1 SGHTA, CDR2 FQGTGA. With 3 bases clipped from V and 3 bases from J, the junction kept 8 bases outside the gene matches. This CDR3 has 16 amino acids. CDR3 DNA sequence: TGTGCCAGCAGCTTCCGAGGTAGCGGGCGCTACAATGAGCAGTTCTTC. It encodes CASSFRGSGRYNEQFF.

This chain connects TRBV11-2 to TRBJ2-1, with 14 positions matching TRBD2. V was clipped by 4 bases and J by 4 bases; unmatched bases: 3. The CDR3 is 16 amino acids. Germline loops: CDR1 SGHAT, CDR2 FQNNGV. Here the CDR3 DNA reads TGTGCCAGCAGCTCTGGACTAGCGGGAGGTTACAATGAGCAGTTCTTC. It codes for CASSSGLAGGYNEQFF.

The rearrangement links TRBV18 to TRBJ2-2, with D hard to call. The CDR3 extends over 13 amino acids. V dropped 2 bases and J dropped 6 bases, with 7 bases sitting between them. Germline V lookup: CDR1 KGHSH, CDR2 LQKENI. The CDR3, as DNA: TGTGCCAGCTCACCATCGGCCCCCGGGGAGCTGTTTTTT. Protein product: CASSPSAPGELFF.

CDR3 sequence (DNA): TGTGCCAGCAGCTCGAACAGGGGGCGCGATGGCTACACCTTC. Amino acid sequence: CASSSNRGRDGYTF. The chain carries TRBV5-5 and TRBJ1-2, with 9 bases identical to TRBD1. This CDR3 has 14 amino acids. Trimming removed 3 bases from V and 6 bases from J; junction bases left unmatched: 6. In germline, CDR1 is SGHKS, CDR2 YYEKEE (reference sequence). The full variable domain, with the rest looked up from reference TRBV5-5 and TRBJ1-2, is DAGVTQSPTHLIKTRGQQVTLRCSPISGHKSVSWYQQVLGQGPQFIFQYYEKEERGRGNFPDRFSARQFPNYSSELNVNALLLGDSALYLCASSSNRGRDGYTFGSGTRLTVV.

Turning to this clone: Germline and junction disagree at one end, which may indicate a read error. This chain links TRBV18 with TRBJ1-4, with D possibly being TRBD1 (6 bases). Germline lookup yields CDR1 KGHSH and CDR2 LQKENI. The length of the CDR3 is 17 residues. In nucleotides, the CDR3 is TGTGCCAGCGCACCACCGTGGAGTTCCGGGGGCGGTGAAAAACTGTTTTTT. Translation gives CASAPPWSSGGGEKLFF.

This clone has more than one count but fewer than ten. The V call is TRBV28, the J call TRBJ1-2, with D possibly TRBD1 on 5 matching bases. The CDR3 contains 14 residues. CDR1 is MDHEN, CDR2 SYDVKM, per germline. V was trimmed by 6 bases and J by 4 bases, leaving 15 bases between them. CDR3 residues: CASRKGAVSYGYTF. CDR3 nucleotide sequence: TGTGCCAGCAGGAAAGGGGCAGTTTCCTATGGCTACACCTTC.

CDR3 nucleotide sequence: TGTGCCAGCAGCTCCGGGACTATAGTTGAAGAGACCCAGTACTTC. Translated, it gives CASSSGTIVEETQYF. This chain uses TRBV11-3 with TRBJ2-5; 7 positions match TRBD2. The CDR3 length is 15 residues. Germline V gives CDR1 SGHNT, CDR2 YENEEA. Unmatched junction bases numbered 8, after V lost 4 bases and J lost 3 bases. Together with reference TRBV11-3 and TRBJ2-5, the CDR3 gives the full variable domain: EAGVVQSPRYKIIEKKQPVAFWCNPISGHNTLYWYLQNLGQGPELLIRYENEEAVDDSQLPKDRFSAERLKGVDSTLKIQPAELGDSAVYLCASSSGTIVEETQYFGPGTRLLVL.

J is TRBJ1-6 and V is TRBV7-3; 8 nucleotides match TRBD1. The CDR3 has 16 residues. Germline V CDR1 and CDR2: SGHTA, FQGTGA. The junction had 7 bases not matched to a gene; V was cut back by 4 bases and J by 5 bases. The CDR3 nucleotides read TGTGCCAGCAGCTATCGCTCGGACAGGGATAATTCACCCCTCCACTTT. Protein sequence: CASSYRSDRDNSPLHF.

J is TRBJ2-7 and V is TRBV5-1; D gene unclear. Germline-derived CDR1 and CDR2 are SGHRS and YFSETQ. The CDR3 length is 13 residues. V dropped 6 bases and J dropped 3 bases, with 13 bases sitting between them. CDR3 sequence reads: CASTDGWGYEQYF. CDR3 DNA: TGCGCCAGCACGGACGGGTGGGGCTACGAGCAGTACTTC.

This clone was detected only a few times. V is TRBV4-1 and J is TRBJ2-1; the match to TRBD2 covers 8 bases. Germline CDR1 reads MGHRA; CDR2 reads YSYEKL. V shed 0 bases, J shed 2 bases, and the junction held 3 bases outside the gene matches. The CDR3 is 16 residues long. The CDR3 protein is CASSQDERGTYNEQFF. CDR3 nucleotides: TGCGCCAGCAGCCAAGACGAGCGGGGGACCTACAATGAGCAGTTCTTC.

This clone appeared a single time. The V call is TRBV13, the J call TRBJ2-1; D call uncertain. Trimming pared 5 bases from V and 6 bases from J, leaving 14 bases between. Germline loops: CDR1 PRHDT, CDR2 FYEKMQ (reference sequence). This CDR3 has 14 residues. DNA for the CDR3: TGTGCCAGCAGCCTCGACCTGCCGGCCAATGAGCAGTTCTTC. Translated, it gives CASSLDLPANEQFF.

This chain links TRBV20-1 with TRBJ1-2; the D is unclear. Germline loops: CDR1 DFQATT, CDR2 SNEGSKA (reference sequence). The CDR3 runs to 11 residues. Trimming left V 6 bases short and J 4 bases short, with 9 bases between. The CDR3 DNA reads TGCAGTGCCAGCCGCTCCTATGGCTACACCTTC. Translating gives CSASRSYGYTF.

The gene calls are TRBV5-5 and TRBJ1-1, with no clear D. The CDR3 has 13 residues. Germline V gene lookup returns CDR1 SGHKS and CDR2 YYEKEE (reference sequence). Trimming pared 4 bases from V and 1 base from J, leaving 8 bases between. The CDR3 loop is CASSQRWNTEAFF. The DNA of the CDR3 is TGTGCCAGCAGCCAACGTTGGAACACTGAAGCTTTCTTT.